This TCR beta chain came from a study of T cell responses to AZD1222 COVID-19 vaccine. Germline V gives CDR1 GTSNPN, CDR2 SVGIG (reference sequence). The CDR3 runs 14 residues. Trimming took off 2 bases at V and 7 bases at J, with 18 bases between the two ends. Sequencing used immunoSEQ multiplex PCR; TCRdb keeps in-frame clones, though not all of them. The data contain around 84,000 clones, 75% to 90% of them seen just once; the ten biggest clones take up approximately 30%. The sequence derives from an adult in good health. The source material was peripheral blood, sampled on day 0 of AZD1222 vaccination. The V gene is TRBV30, the J gene TRBJ2-7, with D perhaps matching TRBD1 (6 bases). This CDR3 reads CAWSPGNRAGEQYF. The CDR3 bases are TGTGCCTGGAGTCCTGGGAACAGGGCTGGGGAGCAGTACTTC.